The 8 T cell receptor beta chains below were found in one sample sequenced in a study of CD8 T cells in ankylosing spondylitis. TCRdb fed the 5' RACE reads into MiXCR, producing one record per CDR3 protein. The sample consists of 220,000 or so distinct CDR3 sequences, 8% to 11% of them appearing once. The sequencing sample was made of blood, either unsorted or a sorted T cell fraction (not recorded which). Receptors originate from a male donor with ankylosing spondylitis or in good health (not recorded which).

This clonotype was counted only a few times. The rearrangement links TRBV7-2 to TRBJ2-3; D not resolved. Trimming removed 4 bases from V and 6 bases from J, with 14 bases in between. Germline V gene sequence: CDR1 SGHTA, CDR2 FQGNSA. The CDR3 runs 14 residues. This CDR3 reads CASSSNRATDTQYF. DNA of the CDR3: TGTGCCAGCAGCTCAAACCGGGCCACCGATACGCAGTATTTT.

In its sample, this clonotype was seen many times. The CDR3 reads CASSLLDTGELFF. The CDR3 region has the DNA TGCGCCAGCAGCTTGTTAGACACCGGGGAGCTGTTTTTT. The chain has TRBV5-1 and TRBJ2-2; D is unresolved. V lost 1 base, J lost 3 bases, and 4 bases lay in between. CDR1 is SGHRS, CDR2 YFSETQ, per germline. The CDR3 length is 13 residues. The complete variable domain, with remaining parts taken from reference TRBV5-1 and TRBJ2-2, reads KAGVTQTPRYLIKTRGQQVTLSCSPISGHRSVSWYQQTPGQGLQFLFEYFSETQRNKGNFPGRFSGRQFSNSRSEMNVSTLELGDSALYLCASSLLDTGELFFGEGSRLTVL.

With respect to this clonotype: This may come from a read error, since a much larger clone is one base off. The V and J genes are TRBV20-1 and TRBJ2-7; TRBD2 might be the D (6 bases). CDR1 DFQATT and CDR2 SNEGSKA come from the germline V gene (reference sequence). This CDR3 comprises 15 residues. V was shortened by 6 bases and J by 1 base, with 19 bases between the two germline ends. CDR3 protein: CSAPTGLSASYEQYF. The CDR3 DNA is TGCAGTGCACCCACGGGACTTAGTGCATCCTACGAGCAGTACTTC.

In this sample, this clonotype turned up a few times. The genes are TRBV10-2 and TRBJ2-3, with D perhaps matching TRBD2 (6 bases). The germline CDR1 and CDR2 sequences are WSHSY and SAAADI. This CDR3 is built from 12 residues. The V end was cut by 7 bases, the J end by 9 bases, with 14 bases between. The DNA for the CDR3 is TGCGCCAGCAAGACGCAGGGACTGACGCAGTATTTT. It translates to CASKTQGLTQYF.

This clonotype was detected many times. The chain recombines TRBV3-1 with TRBJ2-3, with TRBD1 identical over 8 bases. Germline CDR1 reads LGHDT; CDR2 reads YNNKEL (reference sequence). This CDR3 contains 16 residues. V lost 1 base, J lost 5 bases, and 8 bases stayed unmatched. The CDR3 loop reads CASSQGGRGQRDTQYF. CDR3 nucleotide sequence: TGTGCCAGCAGCCAAGGGGGCAGGGGGCAGAGAGATACGCAGTATTTT.

This clonotype has ten or more counts. The chain employs TRBV5-1 and TRBJ2-7; the D gene could be TRBD1 or TRBD2 (5 bases each). This CDR3 has 15 amino acids. Between the trimmed V and J ends, which lost 3 bases and 3 bases, there was a span of 16 bases. Germline CDR1 SGHRS, CDR2 YFSETQ. The CDR3: CASSSAGTQGYEQYF. CDR3 bases: TGCGCCAGCAGCTCGGCCGGGACGCAGGGCTACGAGCAGTACTTC.

This clonotype was seen more than once but under ten times. V gene TRBV7-2 combines with J gene TRBJ1-2; no clear D gene. Germline V gives CDR1 SGHTA, CDR2 FQGNSA. The CDR3 contains 14 residues. The V end was cut by 7 bases, the J end by 3 bases, with 15 bases between. The CDR3 reads CASTLEEIYYGYTF. Written as DNA, the CDR3 is TGTGCCAGCACCCTAGAAGAAATCTACTATGGCTACACCTTC.

The table lists this clonotype with many counts. CDR3 bases: TGTGCCAGCAGCTTGTCACAGTCCTCTGGAAACACCATATATTTT. It is translated as CASSLSQSSGNTIYF. V usage is TRBV5-5 and J usage is TRBJ1-3; D is undetermined. Looked up from germline, CDR1 is SGHKS and CDR2 is YYEKEE (reference sequence). CDR3 length: 15 residues. V lost 1 base and J lost 0, with 8 bases in between. Complete variable domain (other parts from reference TRBV5-5 and TRBJ1-3): DAGVTQSPTHLIKTRGQQVTLRCSPISGHKSVSWYQQVLGQGPQFIFQYYEKEERGRGNFPDRFSARQFPNYSSELNVNALLLGDSALYLCASSLSQSSGNTIYFGEGSWLTVV.